The sequence of this T cell receptor (beta chain) was determined in a study of cytomegalovirus exposure and HLA in healthy donors (dated by TCRdb to about 2017). A note on the overall study: An earlier analysis of approximately 590 of the donors reported 250 to 350 Gb of sequence data and 100 million to 140 million unique TCR beta sequences from some 180 million T cells. An early release that covered about 640 HLA-typed donors contained about 300 gigabases of sequencing data and approximately 85 million unique TCR sequences. The genetic ancestry cluster associated with self-reported Caucasian donors included 81% of the roughly 360 genotyped donors. The study was designed to test whether signatures of past pathogen exposure could be identified by cataloging public T cell receptors. The T cell repertoires of 666 subjects were profiled by immunosequencing and related to cytomegalovirus serostatus. In addition to the first cohort of around 670 subjects, a separate validation cohort of 120 different subjects was used. To predict cytomegalovirus infection status, the study combined high-throughput TCR immunosequencing, statistical association of individual TCRs with disease status, and machine learning. To study patterns of TCR occurrence, a later analysis re-analyzed previously published TCR beta repertoires from just over 650 donors and added high-resolution HLA genotyping. Rather than using new phenotypic data, the later analysis identified candidate immune exposures from TCR beta sequences and from how often those sequences occurred across donors. To decide whether each TCR beta V gene segment behaved as functional or pseudogenic, an earlier analysis of 587 of the donors relied on high-throughput TCR beta sequencing. Donor age, sex, ethnicity and CMV serostatus were collected together with the repertoire data. A later genetic analysis took genome-wide SNP genotypes for 398 of the 666 donors and used that subset as a discovery cohort. All discovery cohort repertoires had been generated on a single sequencing platform. Both class I and class II loci were covered by HLA typing, at four-digit resolution. Typing coverage differed by locus: A, B, C, DRB1 and DQB1 were typed in about 620-630 donors, DQA1 in 500 to 550, DPA1 in some 610, and DPB1 in around 490. Four to six DR-DQ haplotypes were handled as single units for association and clustering, since linkage in the cohort was strong. On average, roughly 240,000 unique TCR beta nucleotide sequences were sequenced per donor among 398 genotyped donors of the cohort, with roughly a sixth of those sequences being non-productive.

The investigation overall reported the following: In a later analysis, the rate of TCR association differed among HLA loci, with DRB1 alleles having the most associated TCRs and HLA-C alleles having the fewest. A total of about 180 TCR beta chains were listed by the study as associated with cytomegalovirus. According to a later genetic analysis, donors in an Asian-associated ancestry cluster had fewer N-insertions in productive TCRs than the roughly 700-donor mean. A later analysis associated 15,000 to 20,000 TCR beta sequences with specific HLA alleles at a false discovery rate of 0.05. Roughly uniform sequencing depth across donors was assumed in presence/absence analyses, although this assumption may not hold. A later analysis found that most CMV-associated TCR beta chains appeared HLA-restricted, with HLA associations seemingly driven largely by CMV exposure. A few of the identified cytomegalovirus-associated TCR beta chains were confirmed in vitro to be specific for cytomegalovirus antigens. Because counts were too low, approximately 18 rarely observed V segments, including chromosome 9 orphons, were excluded from the earlier analysis of around 640 of the donors. According to a later analysis, parvovirus B19, influenza, CMV and Epstein-Barr virus appeared linked to several top co-occurrence clusters. Because the 87-base-pair reads could not distinguish some IMGT-functional V segments, including TRBV6-2 and TRBV6-3, those segments were excluded. Strong co-occurrence of HLA alleles, especially DR and DQ, made assigning TCR associations to individual alleles difficult. Because HLA typing was missing for some donors at each locus, association tests included only the typed subset. A further reported finding was that TCR beta sequences accurately predicted the HLA-A and HLA-B alleles for most subjects in the first cohort. Cytomegalovirus status was reported to be diagnosed by the classifier with high specificity and sensitivity in both the original and validation cohorts. Linkage disequilibrium might explain the correlated functional status among segregating V segments, but an unknown experimental factor could not be excluded. In a later genetic analysis, a missense DCLRE1C variant was associated with V-gene and J-gene trimming of TCR beta chains, and the association was replicated in an independent cohort. The only immune exposure information available for the cohort was CMV serostatus. In a later analysis, HLA-associated TCR beta chains were found to be more clonally expanded and to have lower generation probabilities than equally common non-associated chains. Broadly in line with IMGT annotations, most TCR beta V segments showed up in productive rearrangements about 87% or about 30% of the time in an earlier analysis of 450 to 750 of the donors. The authors suggested that the approach could potentially be generalized to other disease states and immunological phenotypes. A cluster of highly shared sequence variants was judged likely to be a technical artifact of the sequencing pipeline. Only TCR beta chains were sequenced in this cohort, and the absence of alpha or paired-chain data limited detectable features. Most TCR sequences were seen in very few donors, while some public TCRs were found in many individuals.

The cohort comprised some 730 healthy bone marrow donors. Cohort members were all nominally healthy when sampled, although unrecorded immune exposures were likely present. The donor was CMV seropositive and belonged to the group of over 250 seropositive cohort members. Every donor gave a peripheral blood sample, and the peripheral blood mononuclear cells from that sample were used for TCR beta sequencing. The Qiagen DNeasy Blood Extraction Kit was used to extract genomic DNA from the blood cell samples. The method behind the library was the immunoSEQ multiplex PCR assay. A mixture of 60 forward primers for TCR Vbeta segments and 13 reverse primers for TCR Jbeta segments was used in the multiplex PCR. A multiplex PCR assay on genomic DNA amplified the CDR3 region of rearranged TCR beta genes. The amplified TCR beta libraries were sequenced on the Illumina HiSeq System as 87-base-pair reads. Regarding the original processing steps: Across the 600 to 700 repertoires, a later analysis counted roughly 84 million unique TCR beta chains, 8.5 million to 12 million of which were shared by at least two donors. To remove PCR and sequencing errors, raw reads were error-corrected and collapsed into unique sequences using a nearest-neighbor algorithm that merged closely related sequences. To assign V, D and J gene segments, CDR3 sequences were aligned to IMGT reference sequences. Each retained sequence needed at least a six-nucleotide match to both a V gene segment and a J gene segment. Rearrangements were called productive when the CDR3 lacked stop codons and stayed in frame with V and J; all others were non-productive. CDR3 was defined by IMGT convention, running from the second conserved V-encoded cysteine to the conserved J-encoded phenylalanine. Sequences without an unambiguous match to a single V gene segment were excluded from the earlier analysis of about 600 of the donors. An earlier analysis of some 610 of the donors called V segments functional above 56.7% productive rearrangements and segregating when the between-donor standard deviation exceeded 5%. To diagnose cytomegalovirus status from the catalog of TCR beta chain sequences, a statistical classification framework was built. In a later analysis, V and J genes were assigned by comparing TCR nucleotide sequences against IMGT/GENE-DB human TR gene sequences. In a later analysis, CDR3 sequences and most-parsimonious VDJ recombination scenarios were assigned using the TCRdist pipeline. A later analysis defined each TCR beta chain by its CDR3 amino acid sequence plus V-gene family, and excluded reads lacking a unique V-gene family. A later analysis removed 550 to 650 highly shared, low-generation-probability nucleotide sequences to deal with suspected cross-contamination and a sequencing artifact. For each public chain, a later analysis derived a clonal expansion index from normalized ranks of inferred template counts within each repertoire. Generation probabilities in a later analysis came from a VDJ recombination model fitted to out-of-frame rearrangements, and those results were checked against IGoR. Hypergeometric tests were used in a later analysis to score TCR-TCR, TCR-HLA and TCR-CMV co-occurrence, with a repertoire-size bias correction applied to the TCR pairs. In a later analysis, false discovery rates were estimated by permuting HLA or CMV assignments 20 times. In a later analysis, co-occurring TCRs were grouped with DBSCAN, and TCRdist sequence similarity was added when clustering was performed within HLA-allele-positive subsets. Repertoires with fewer than 30,000 or more than 120,000 public chains were left out of co-occurrence clustering, as were about 5 repertoires with anomalous nucleotide sharing. Held by TCRdb, this immuneACCESS table contains in-frame sequences only and omits some clones. Under half of the omission traces to an unresolved V gene where checked; the cause of the rest is unknown. V, J and clone size are those of that table, while D and trimming were read from the DNA. Here the sample has 130,000 to 150,000 clones; around three quarters occur a single time. The ten largest clones capture around 7% of the sample.

The germline V gene (reference sequence) sets CDR1 to GTSNPN and CDR2 to SVGIG. The junction carries 10 bases between V and J, which are trimmed by 0 bases and 4 bases respectively. From the cysteine up to the phenylalanine, the CDR3 has a length of 14 residues. Just the 42-base CDR3 DNA is kept, in frame starting at base 1. Concerning this clone itself: No cognate antigen has been identified for it. Per-nucleotide qualities are absent, and no much larger clonotype sits a single base away.

The sequence came from a woman in her 40s in good health and CMV-seropositive. The sequencing input was PBMCs. The chain links TRBV30 with TRBJ2-1, with TRBD2 as a weak D call on 5 bases. The CDR3 amino acid sequence is: CAWSVAASYNEQFF. Read as DNA, the sequence is TGTGCCTGGAGTGTAGCGGCCTCTTACAATGAGCAGTTCTTC. Joined to the reference TRBV30 and TRBJ2-1 proteins, this CDR3 gives the full variable domain: SQTIHQWPATLVQPVGSPLSLECTVEGTSNPNLYWYRQAAGRGLQLLFYSVGIGQISSEVPQNLSASRPQDRQFILSSKKLLLSDSGFYLCAWSVAASYNEQFFGPGTRLTVL.